The clone carrying this TCR beta chain was counted many times. TCRdb independently ran MiXCR on the 5' RACE reads; one entry per CDR3 protein. Of more than 9,500 distinct CDR3 sequences in the sample, about 6.1% were seen once. The data were taken from a study of T cells after yellow fever vaccination. The material sequenced was PBMCs, either bulk or a sorted T-cell subset (CD4+, CD8+, memory, or dextramer-sorted; not recorded which), taken on the day of the yellow fever booster vaccination. The receptor's source is a young man who received the YFV17D yellow fever vaccine.

The CDR3 is CASSPRTSGSNNEQFF. The DNA for the CDR3 is TGCGCCAGCAGCCCCCGGACTAGCGGGAGTAACAATGAGCAGTTCTTC. This chain connects TRBV5-1 to TRBJ2-1; TRBD2 agrees at 13 bases. Trimming removed 4 bases from V and 5 bases from J; junction bases left unmatched: 6. Per germline, CDR1 SGHRS and CDR2 YFSETQ. There are 16 residues in the CDR3. Looking up the rest from reference TRBV5-1 and TRBJ2-1 gives the full variable domain: KAGVTQTPRYLIKTRGQQVTLSCSPISGHRSVSWYQQTPGQGLQFLFEYFSETQRNKGNFPGRFSGRQFSNSRSEMNVSTLELGDSALYLCASSPRTSGSNNEQFFGPGTRLTVL.